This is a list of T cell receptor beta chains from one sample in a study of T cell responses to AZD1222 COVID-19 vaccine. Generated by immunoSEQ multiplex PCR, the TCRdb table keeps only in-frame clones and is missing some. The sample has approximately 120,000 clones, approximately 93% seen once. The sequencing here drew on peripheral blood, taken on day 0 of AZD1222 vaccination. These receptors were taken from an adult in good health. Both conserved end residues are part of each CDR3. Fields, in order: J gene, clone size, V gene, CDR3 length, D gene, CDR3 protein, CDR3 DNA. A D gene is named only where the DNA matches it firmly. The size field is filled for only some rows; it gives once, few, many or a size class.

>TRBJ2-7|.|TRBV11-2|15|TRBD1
CASTRQGTQTYEQYF
TGTGCCAGCACCCGACAGGGGACACAAACCTACGAGCAGTACTTC
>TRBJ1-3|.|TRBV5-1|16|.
CASSLAGTTSGNTIYF
TGCGCCAGCAGCTTGGCCGGGACAACCTCTGGAAACACCATATATTTT
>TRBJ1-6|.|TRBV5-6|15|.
CASSLKSGANSPLHF
TGTGCCAGCAGCTTGAAAAGCGGGGCGAATTCACCCCTCCACTTT
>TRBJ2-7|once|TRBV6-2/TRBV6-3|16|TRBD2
CASSYEGRGGVYEQYF
TGTGCCAGCAGTTACGAAGGGCGGGGGGGAGTCTACGAGCAGTACTTC
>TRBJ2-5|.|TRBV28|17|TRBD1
CASSLWTHRDSQETQYF
TGTGCCAGCAGTTTATGGACCCATCGGGACAGCCAAGAGACCCAGTACTTC
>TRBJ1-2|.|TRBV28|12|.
CASRKTAYGYTF
TGTGCCAGCAGAAAGACAGCCTATGGCTACACCTTC
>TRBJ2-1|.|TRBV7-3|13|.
CASSLQNYNEQFF
TGTGCCAGCAGCTTACAAAACTACAATGAGCAGTTCTTC
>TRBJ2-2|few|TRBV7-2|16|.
CASSPEDSRNTGELFF
TGTGCCAGCAGCCCCGAGGACAGCCGGAACACCGGGGAGCTGTTTTTT
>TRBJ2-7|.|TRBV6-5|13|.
CASEGRGYSEQYF
TGTGCCAGCGAGGGCAGGGGTTACTCCGAGCAGTACTTC
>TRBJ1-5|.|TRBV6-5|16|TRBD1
CASSYPGTGGNQPQHF
TGTGCCAGCAGTTACCCCGGGACAGGGGGAAATCAGCCCCAGCATTTT
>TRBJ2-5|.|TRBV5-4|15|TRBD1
CASSPTGQVQETQYF
TGTGCCAGCAGCCCAACGGGACAGGTACAAGAGACCCAGTACTTC
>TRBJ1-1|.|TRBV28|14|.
CASSLTSSAPEAFF
TGTGCCAGCAGCCTAACCTCGAGTGCGCCTGAAGCTTTCTTT
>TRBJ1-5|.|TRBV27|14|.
CVAAPIPSNQPQHF
TGTGTCGCAGCCCCCATCCCGAGCAATCAGCCCCAGCATTTT
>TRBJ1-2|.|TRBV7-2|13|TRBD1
CASSLKGQAGYTF
TGTGCCAGCAGCTTAAAAGGACAGGCTGGCTACACCTTC
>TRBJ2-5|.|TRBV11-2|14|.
CASSRSGGLETQYF
TGTGCCAGCAGCCGCAGTGGAGGCTTAGAGACCCAGTACTTC
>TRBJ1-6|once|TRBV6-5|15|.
CASSYYARGYSPLHF
TGTGCCAGCAGTTACTACGCCCGGGGGTACTCACCCCTCCACTTT